These T cell receptor beta chains were read from a single sample in a study of human thymus T cells. Clones were sequenced by immunoSEQ multiplex PCR, and TCRdb holds only the in-frame ones, with some missing. Counted here are tens of thousands of clones, 96% occurring once; the ten biggest clones make up 0.031%. The sequencing sample was made of thymus tissue. All receptors come from a boy younger than two with a congenital heart defect but otherwise immunologically healthy. Each CDR3 is given with its conserved first and last residue. The order of the fields is J gene, D gene, clone size, V gene, CDR3 DNA, CDR3 protein. D genes are given only for firm matches. Size tells how often a clone was seen (once, few, many) or the class of an expanded clone, and some rows leave it out.

j_gene: TRBJ2-5
d_gene: TRBD1
abundance: -
v_gene: TRBV7-9
CDR3nt: TGTGCCAGCAGCTTAGACAGGGGTCTTTGGCAAGAGACCCAGTACTTC
CDR3aa: CASSLDRGLWQETQYF

j_gene: TRBJ2-7
d_gene: -
abundance: -
v_gene: TRBV7-9
CDR3nt: TGTGCCAGCAGCCTCAGGGGGGTGGATTACGAGCAGTACTTC
CDR3aa: CASSLRGVDYEQYF

j_gene: TRBJ2-2
d_gene: TRBD1
abundance: once
v_gene: TRBV4-3
CDR3nt: TGCGCCAGCAGCCAAGACACAGGGGGCCCTGGCGGGGAGCTGTTTTTT
CDR3aa: CASSQDTGGPGGELFF

j_gene: TRBJ1-2
d_gene: TRBD1
abundance: -
v_gene: TRBV27
CDR3nt: TGTGCCAGCAGTTTAAGGACAGGGGCCCCCGGGGACTATGGCTACACCTTC
CDR3aa: CASSLRTGAPGDYGYTF

j_gene: TRBJ2-7
d_gene: -
abundance: -
v_gene: TRBV27
CDR3nt: TGTGCCAGCAGTTTTCGGGCTAGTGTGGGCGAGCAGTACTTC
CDR3aa: CASSFRASVGEQYF

j_gene: TRBJ2-1
d_gene: TRBD1
abundance: -
v_gene: TRBV27
CDR3nt: TGTGCCAGCGGCCCCCCAGGGACAGCTTACAATGAGCAGTTCTTC
CDR3aa: CASGPPGTAYNEQFF

j_gene: TRBJ1-4
d_gene: -
abundance: -
v_gene: TRBV18
CDR3nt: TGTGCCAGCTCACCACGTAATCTGGGGAAGGCGACTAATGAAAAACTGTTTTTT
CDR3aa: CASSPRNLGKATNEKLFF

j_gene: TRBJ2-2
d_gene: -
abundance: -
v_gene: TRBV7-9
CDR3nt: TGTGCCAGCAGCCAGACCGGCAGGGCCAACACCGGGGAGCTGTTTTTT
CDR3aa: CASSQTGRANTGELFF

j_gene: TRBJ2-7
d_gene: -
abundance: once
v_gene: TRBV28
CDR3nt: TGTGCCAGCACCCCCAGTAGTTCAAAAAAGCCTCCCTACGAGCAGTACTTC
CDR3aa: CASTPSSSKKPPYEQYF

j_gene: TRBJ2-1
d_gene: -
abundance: -
v_gene: TRBV19
CDR3nt: TGTGCCAGTAGTATAGTATTTCGGGCGGGAAGGGTATACAATGAGCAGTTCTTC
CDR3aa: CASSIVFRAGRVYNEQFF

j_gene: TRBJ2-2
d_gene: -
abundance: once
v_gene: TRBV15
CDR3nt: TGTGCCACCAGCAGAGAAGGGGGGCGGATCACCGGGGAGCTGTTTTTT
CDR3aa: CATSREGGRITGELFF

j_gene: TRBJ2-1
d_gene: -
abundance: -
v_gene: TRBV5-1
CDR3nt: TGCGCCAGCAGCCACGGCGCGTCTTCCTACAATGAGCAGTTCTTC
CDR3aa: CASSHGASSYNEQFF

j_gene: TRBJ2-7
d_gene: -
abundance: -
v_gene: TRBV4-1
CDR3nt: TGCGCCAGCAGCCAAGAAAGTGGGCCGGGACATAATACCTACGAGCAGTACTTC
CDR3aa: CASSQESGPGHNTYEQYF

j_gene: TRBJ1-3
d_gene: TRBD1
abundance: -
v_gene: TRBV7-9
CDR3nt: TGTGCCAGCAGCCGGGACAGGGGAAGAGAGGGAGAAAGAGGAAACACCATATATTTT
CDR3aa: CASSRDRGREGERGNTIYF

j_gene: TRBJ2-3
d_gene: -
abundance: -
v_gene: TRBV15
CDR3nt: TGTGCCACCAGCAGACCCTCGCGCGACACCACCACAGATACGCAGTATTTT
CDR3aa: CATSRPSRDTTTDTQYF

j_gene: TRBJ2-1
d_gene: TRBD2
abundance: once
v_gene: TRBV2
CDR3nt: TGTGCCAGCAGTGGGGATAGGACTAGCGGGAGAGGGACCTACAATGAGCAGTTCTTC
CDR3aa: CASSGDRTSGRGTYNEQFF

j_gene: TRBJ2-7
d_gene: -
abundance: -
v_gene: TRBV5-1
CDR3nt: TGCGCCAGCAGCTTGCCCCGGGGTAGGCTTCCGTTCCTCTACGAGCAGTACTTC
CDR3aa: CASSLPRGRLPFLYEQYF

j_gene: TRBJ1-6
d_gene: -
abundance: -
v_gene: TRBV5-5
CDR3nt: TGTGCCAGCAGCTTCGGTGGCAGCCTGAGCTCCTATAATTCACCCCTCCACTTT
CDR3aa: CASSFGGSLSSYNSPLHF

j_gene: TRBJ1-2
d_gene: TRBD1
abundance: -
v_gene: TRBV5-1
CDR3nt: TGCGCCAGCAGCCGTACAGGGGCGCGATTATATGGCTACACCTTC
CDR3aa: CASSRTGARLYGYTF

j_gene: TRBJ2-5
d_gene: TRBD2
abundance: once
v_gene: TRBV4-3
CDR3nt: TGCGCCAGCAGCCAAGCGAAGACTAGCGGGGGGGTCGGGGAGACCCAGTACTTC
CDR3aa: CASSQAKTSGGVGETQYF

j_gene: TRBJ2-7
d_gene: -
abundance: once
v_gene: TRBV27
CDR3nt: TGTGCCAGCAGTTTATCGATCCCTGGCAGGTACGAGCAGTACTTC
CDR3aa: CASSLSIPGRYEQYF

j_gene: TRBJ2-3
d_gene: -
abundance: once
v_gene: TRBV27
CDR3nt: TGTGCCAGCAGTTTGACCGGAAGGACAGATACGCAGTATTTT
CDR3aa: CASSLTGRTDTQYF

j_gene: TRBJ2-1
d_gene: -
abundance: -
v_gene: TRBV28
CDR3nt: TGTGCCAGCACCGAGGCAGTTCTACCAAACTCCTACAATGAGCAGTTCTTC
CDR3aa: CASTEAVLPNSYNEQFF

j_gene: TRBJ2-5
d_gene: -
abundance: once
v_gene: TRBV19
CDR3nt: TGTGCCACCACACCGGGACTTCCACGGGAGACCCAGTACTTC
CDR3aa: CATTPGLPRETQYF

j_gene: TRBJ1-4
d_gene: -
abundance: -
v_gene: TRBV29-1
CDR3nt: TGCAGCGTTGTAGCAGGGGAGAGTATTGAAAAACTGTTTTTT
CDR3aa: CSVVAGESIEKLFF

j_gene: TRBJ2-7
d_gene: TRBD2
abundance: -
v_gene: TRBV9
CDR3nt: TGTGCCAGCAGCTTAACGGGGGGGACTAGCGGACCATACGAGCAGTACTTC
CDR3aa: CASSLTGGTSGPYEQYF

j_gene: TRBJ1-3
d_gene: -
abundance: -
v_gene: TRBV14
CDR3nt: TGTGCCAGCAGCCAAGTAGGGTACAATGGACGTCTTGGAAACACCATATATTTT
CDR3aa: CASSQVGYNGRLGNTIYF

j_gene: TRBJ2-1
d_gene: TRBD1
abundance: -
v_gene: TRBV7-6
CDR3nt: TGTGCCAGCAGCTTTCCTGACAGGGTCTCCTACAATGAGCAGTTCTTC
CDR3aa: CASSFPDRVSYNEQFF

j_gene: TRBJ2-7
d_gene: TRBD2
abundance: -
v_gene: TRBV5-6
CDR3nt: TGTGCCAGCAGCTTGTCGCTTGCGGGGGGCTCCTACGAGCAGTACTTC
CDR3aa: CASSLSLAGGSYEQYF

j_gene: TRBJ2-5
d_gene: TRBD1
abundance: once
v_gene: TRBV7-8
CDR3nt: TGTGCCAGCAGCTCACAGGGGCTCGCGTGGGAGACCCAGTACTTC
CDR3aa: CASSSQGLAWETQYF

j_gene: TRBJ2-3
d_gene: -
abundance: -
v_gene: TRBV19
CDR3nt: TGTGCCAGCATTCTCCCTTGTGGCACAGATACGCAGTATTTT
CDR3aa: CASILPCGTDTQYF

j_gene: TRBJ2-1
d_gene: TRBD1
abundance: -
v_gene: TRBV2
CDR3nt: TGTGCCAGCAGTACCGGGACAGGGGTCTTGGGGGAGCAGTTCTTC
CDR3aa: CASSTGTGVLGEQFF

j_gene: TRBJ1-2
d_gene: -
abundance: -
v_gene: TRBV4-1
CDR3nt: TGCGCCAGCAGCTTGGGGCAAAACGGCTATGGCTACACCTTC
CDR3aa: CASSLGQNGYGYTF

j_gene: TRBJ1-5
d_gene: -
abundance: -
v_gene: TRBV12-2
CDR3nt: TGTGCAAGTCGCAAGGGACGAAGAAAAGGACAGCCCCAGCATTTT
CDR3aa: CASRKGRRKGQPQHF

j_gene: TRBJ2-7
d_gene: -
abundance: -
v_gene: TRBV19
CDR3nt: TGTGCCAGTAGTATAGATCTGCCGGGACACCTCTACGAGCAGTACTTC
CDR3aa: CASSIDLPGHLYEQYF

j_gene: TRBJ2-3
d_gene: TRBD2
abundance: -
v_gene: TRBV10-2
CDR3nt: TGCGCCAGCAGTGGGACTAGCGGAGTCACAGATACGCAGTATTTT
CDR3aa: CASSGTSGVTDTQYF

j_gene: TRBJ1-2
d_gene: -
abundance: -
v_gene: TRBV5-4
CDR3nt: TGTGCCAGCAGCATCTCGGCAAGGACGGAACCTAACTATGGCTACACCTTC
CDR3aa: CASSISARTEPNYGYTF

j_gene: TRBJ2-3
d_gene: -
abundance: -
v_gene: TRBV14
CDR3nt: TGTGCCAGCAGCCAAGATGTTCGGAGGTTGACCGGTAAAGCAAGCACAGATACGCAGTATTTT
CDR3aa: CASSQDVRRLTGKASTDTQYF

j_gene: TRBJ2-1
d_gene: -
abundance: -
v_gene: TRBV12-5
CDR3nt: TGTGCTAGTGGTTTGGTATATCTAGAGCAGTTCTTC
CDR3aa: CASGLVYLEQFF

j_gene: TRBJ2-7
d_gene: TRBD2
abundance: -
v_gene: TRBV5-1
CDR3nt: TGCGCCAGCAGCCTTGGAATGGGACAGGTGAAGGGACGGCTAGCGGGAGTTCATTACGAGCAGTACTTC
CDR3aa: CASSLGMGQVKGRLAGVHYEQYF

j_gene: TRBJ2-3
d_gene: -
abundance: -
v_gene: TRBV11-1
CDR3nt: TGTGCCAGCAGCTACCGGGCCGGGACGTTCACAGATACGCAGTATTTT
CDR3aa: CASSYRAGTFTDTQYF

j_gene: TRBJ2-1
d_gene: TRBD2
abundance: -
v_gene: TRBV5-1
CDR3nt: TGCGCCAGCAGCTTCTACGGACTAGCGGGAGTGAATGAGCAGTTCTTC
CDR3aa: CASSFYGLAGVNEQFF

j_gene: TRBJ2-1
d_gene: -
abundance: once
v_gene: TRBV5-4
CDR3nt: TGTGCCAGCACCCATACTCCCCTAGCCTACAATGAGCAGTTCTTC
CDR3aa: CASTHTPLAYNEQFF

j_gene: TRBJ2-7
d_gene: -
abundance: -
v_gene: TRBV5-8
CDR3nt: TGTGCCAGCAGCTTGGGCCCCCCTGACGAGCAGTACTTC
CDR3aa: CASSLGPPDEQYF

j_gene: TRBJ2-2
d_gene: -
abundance: -
v_gene: TRBV27
CDR3nt: TGTGCCAGCAGTTTACGTCCCGGGGAGCTGTTTTTT
CDR3aa: CASSLRPGELFF

j_gene: TRBJ1-1
d_gene: TRBD1
abundance: -
v_gene: TRBV5-1
CDR3nt: TGCGCCAGCAGCGCAAAGGACAGGGAGAACACTGAAGCTTTCTTT
CDR3aa: CASSAKDRENTEAFF

j_gene: TRBJ1-2
d_gene: TRBD1
abundance: once
v_gene: TRBV27
CDR3nt: TGTGCCAGCAGTTTATCCCCACGGATATGGACAGGGGTGAGCTATGGCTACACCTTC
CDR3aa: CASSLSPRIWTGVSYGYTF

j_gene: TRBJ1-2
d_gene: TRBD1
abundance: once
v_gene: TRBV6-5
CDR3nt: TGTGCCAGCAGTCGGACAGGGGGCATTTATGGCTACACCTTC
CDR3aa: CASSRTGGIYGYTF

j_gene: TRBJ1-6
d_gene: TRBD1
abundance: -
v_gene: TRBV19
CDR3nt: TGTGCCAGTAGCCCGGGGACAGGCTTTAGCTCCTATAATTCACCCCTCCACTTT
CDR3aa: CASSPGTGFSSYNSPLHF

j_gene: TRBJ1-2
d_gene: -
abundance: -
v_gene: TRBV6-5
CDR3nt: TGTGCCAGCAGTTACTGGGGACCTGGCTACACCTTC
CDR3aa: CASSYWGPGYTF